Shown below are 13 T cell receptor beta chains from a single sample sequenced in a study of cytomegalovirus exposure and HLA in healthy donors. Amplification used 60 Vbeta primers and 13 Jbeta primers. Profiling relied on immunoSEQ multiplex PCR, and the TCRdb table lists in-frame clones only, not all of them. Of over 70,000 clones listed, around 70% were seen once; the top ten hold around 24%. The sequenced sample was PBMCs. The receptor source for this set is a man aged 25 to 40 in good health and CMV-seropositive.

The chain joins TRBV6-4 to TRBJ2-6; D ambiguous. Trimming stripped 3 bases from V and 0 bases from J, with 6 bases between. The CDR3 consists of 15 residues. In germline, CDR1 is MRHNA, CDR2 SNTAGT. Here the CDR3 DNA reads TGTGCCAGCAGTGAACAGAGCTCTGGGGCCAACGTCCTGACTTTC. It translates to CASSEQSSGANVLTF.

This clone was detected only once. As DNA, the CDR3 is TGCGCCAGCAGCTTGGACAGGGGTAGGCAAGAGACCCAGTACTTC. Translated, it gives CASSLDRGRQETQYF. The chain uses TRBV5-1 and TRBJ2-5; 7 positions match TRBD1. Germline trimming cut 0 bases from V and 2 bases from J; bases unmatched to any gene: 4. Germline V CDR1 and CDR2: SGHRS, YFSETQ. This CDR3 has 15 amino acids. Full variable domain (missing parts from reference TRBV5-1 and TRBJ2-5): KAGVTQTPRYLIKTRGQQVTLSCSPISGHRSVSWYQQTPGQGLQFLFEYFSETQRNKGNFPGRFSGRQFSNSRSEMNVSTLELGDSALYLCASSLDRGRQETQYFGPGTRLLVL.

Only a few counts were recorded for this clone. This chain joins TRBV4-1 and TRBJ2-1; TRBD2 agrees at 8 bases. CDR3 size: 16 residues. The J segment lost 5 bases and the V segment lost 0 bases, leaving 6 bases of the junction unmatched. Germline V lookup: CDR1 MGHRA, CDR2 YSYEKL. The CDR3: CASSQEAGVIHNEQFF. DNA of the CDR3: TGCGCCAGCAGCCAAGAAGCGGGAGTGATTCACAATGAGCAGTTCTTC.

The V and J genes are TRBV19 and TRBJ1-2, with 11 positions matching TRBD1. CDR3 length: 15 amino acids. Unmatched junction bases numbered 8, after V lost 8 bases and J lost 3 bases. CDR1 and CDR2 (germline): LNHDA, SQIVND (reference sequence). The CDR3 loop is CASLTPGQGDYGYTF. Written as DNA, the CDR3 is TGTGCCAGTCTAACTCCGGGACAGGGGGACTATGGCTACACCTTC.

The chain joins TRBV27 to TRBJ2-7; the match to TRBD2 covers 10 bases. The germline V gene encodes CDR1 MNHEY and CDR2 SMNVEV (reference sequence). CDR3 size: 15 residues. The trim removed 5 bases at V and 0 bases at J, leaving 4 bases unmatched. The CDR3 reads CASSTPSGSSYEQYF. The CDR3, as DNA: TGTGCCAGCAGTACTCCTAGCGGGAGCTCCTACGAGCAGTACTTC.

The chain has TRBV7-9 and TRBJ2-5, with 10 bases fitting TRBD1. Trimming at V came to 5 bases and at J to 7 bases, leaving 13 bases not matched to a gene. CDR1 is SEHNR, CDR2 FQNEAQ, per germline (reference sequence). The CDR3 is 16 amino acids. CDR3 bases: TGTGCCAGCAGCCGGATACTCGGGACAGGGGAGATGACCCAGTACTTC. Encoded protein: CASSRILGTGEMTQYF.

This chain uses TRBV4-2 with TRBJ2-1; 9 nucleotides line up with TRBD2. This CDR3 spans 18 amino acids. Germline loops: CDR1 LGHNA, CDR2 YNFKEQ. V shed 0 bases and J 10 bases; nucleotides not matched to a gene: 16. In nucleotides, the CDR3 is TGTGCCAGCAGCCAAGATGTTGGTTCGGCGGGAGGGCCGGAGGAGCAGTTCTTC. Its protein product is CASSQDVGSAGGPEEQFF.

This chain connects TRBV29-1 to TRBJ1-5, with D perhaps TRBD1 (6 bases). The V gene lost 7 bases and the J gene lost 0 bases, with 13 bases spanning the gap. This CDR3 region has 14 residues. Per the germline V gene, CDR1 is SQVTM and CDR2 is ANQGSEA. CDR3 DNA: TGCAGCGCTACAGGGCTGGATAGCAATCAGCCCCAGCATTTT. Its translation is CSATGLDSNQPQHF. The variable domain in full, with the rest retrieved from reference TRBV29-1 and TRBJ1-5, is SAVISQKPSRDICQRGTSLTIQCQVDSQVTMMFWYRQQPGQSLTLIATANQGSEATYESGFVIDKFPISRPNLTFSTLTVSNMSPEDSSIYLCSATGLDSNQPQHFGDGTRLSIL.

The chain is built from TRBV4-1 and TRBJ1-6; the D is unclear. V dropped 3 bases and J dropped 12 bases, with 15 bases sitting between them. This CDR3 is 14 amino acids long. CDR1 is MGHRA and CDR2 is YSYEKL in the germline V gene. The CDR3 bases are TGCGCCAGCAGCCAGCGGACTGGATTGGGACCCCTCCACTTT. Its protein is CASSQRTGLGPLHF.

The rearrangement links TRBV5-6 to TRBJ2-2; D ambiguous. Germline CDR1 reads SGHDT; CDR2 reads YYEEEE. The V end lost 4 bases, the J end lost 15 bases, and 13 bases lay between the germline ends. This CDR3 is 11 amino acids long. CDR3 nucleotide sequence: TGTGCCAGCAGCCAGAACCTCGAGGTGTTTTTT. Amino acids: CASSQNLEVFF.

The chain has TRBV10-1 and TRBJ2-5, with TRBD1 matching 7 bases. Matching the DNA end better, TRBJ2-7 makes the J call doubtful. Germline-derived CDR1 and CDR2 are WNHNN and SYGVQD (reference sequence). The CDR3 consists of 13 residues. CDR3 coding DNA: TGCGCCACCCGGACAGGTTCGACCTACGAGCAGTACTTC. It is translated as CATRTGSTYEQYF.

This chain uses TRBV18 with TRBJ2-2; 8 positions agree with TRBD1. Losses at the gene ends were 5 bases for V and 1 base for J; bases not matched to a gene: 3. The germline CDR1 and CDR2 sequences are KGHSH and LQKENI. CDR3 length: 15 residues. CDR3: CASSLGQENTGELFF. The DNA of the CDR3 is TGTGCCAGCTCATTGGGACAGGAGAACACCGGGGAGCTGTTTTTT.

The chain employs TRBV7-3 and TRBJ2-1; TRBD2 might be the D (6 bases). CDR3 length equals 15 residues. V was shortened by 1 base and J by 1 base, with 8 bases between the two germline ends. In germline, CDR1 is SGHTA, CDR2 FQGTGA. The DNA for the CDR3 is TGTGCCAGCAGCTTAAGCGGGGATTCCTACAATGAGCAGTTCTTC. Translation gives CASSLSGDSYNEQFF.